This TCR beta chain was recovered during a study of blood T cells in healthy people across ages. Study outcomes and limitations: Researchers said unsorted PBMCs prevented a conclusive naive versus antigen-experienced comparison. It was not known whether donors were CMV positive (a possible confounder of expanded clonotype changes).

V lost 0 bases and J lost 4, with 14 bases in between. The germline V gene has CDR1 SGHTA and CDR2 FQGTGA. The CDR3 extends over 16 amino acids. Next came a second PCR, run for 7 to 11 cycles, which used a sample-barcoded 5' primer along with a J-beta primer mix. Using its own MiXCR run on the 5' RACE reads, TCRdb lists one record per CDR3 protein. The sample shows around 800,000 distinct CDR3 sequences, around 50% of them seen only once. Notes on this clonotype: Its antigen is currently unknown.

The V call is TRBV7-3, the J call TRBJ2-3; the D gene is possibly TRBD2 (6 bases). Sequencing used blood. The origin of this receptor is a man of 80 years or more in good health. For the CDR3, the DNA is TGTGCCAGCAGCTTAACTGGCGGGGTTGCTGCAGATACGCAGTATTTT. As protein: CASSLTGGVAADTQYF.